The present T cell receptor beta chain was sequenced within a study of blood T cell repertoires in COVID-19 (TCRdb year 2020). For the study in its entirety: Samples covering the acute and convalescent phases of COVID-19 were provided by collaborators in the United States, Italy and Spain. The prospective study material was composed of cDNA or gDNA derived from T cells, B-cell-depleted T cells, or PBMCs. Subjects who had been exposed to COVID-19, were actively infected with it, or had recovered from it provided the deeply sampled blood TCRbeta repertoires that made up the dataset. The repertoires were released in a freely available public database intended as a resource for research on the immune response to SARS-CoV-2. The samples were drawn from two sources: the first 160 participants of the ongoing ImmuneRACE study, and 1,000 to 1,500 subjects contributed by 6 global collaborators. A de-identified subject ID, COVID-19 status, age in years and sex were almost always included in the sample metadata. Where HLA class I and class II types were available, the types were taken from metadata supplied by the sample provider, not from assay-based typing. Points the paper makes about the study in general: The amount of clinical and demographic metadata varied by source and participant and was provided uncurated.

This clone was observed once. Its target antigen remains unknown. Base quality data are lacking; no much larger clone is found one base away. TCRbeta CDR3 regions were amplified from genomic DNA using the immunoSEQ Assay, a bias-controlled multiplex PCR. In the authors' own workflow: Nucleated cell counts per sample were estimated from amplification of reference gene primers within the assay. Sequence reads were collapsed and filtered to measure the absolute abundance of every unique TCRbeta CDR3 rearrangement. Productive Simpson clonality was computed per sample as the square root of Simpson's diversity index over productive rearrangements. In TCRdb, the immuneACCESS table is reduced to in-frame sequences with V and J assigned. These tables do not hold every clone; where another copy was compared, an unresolved V gene accounts for under half, and the others remain unexplained. From that table come the V and J calls and clone size; the DNA was used to work out D and trimming. The sample table records roughly 290,000 clones; about 85% of these occur just once. Roughly 0.87% of the sample belongs to the ten largest clones.

In Seattle, one collaborating source enrolled patients while the infection was active and tracked those patients longitudinally over the course of disease. The collaborating institutions used their own protocols to collect whole blood in K2EDTA tubes. For TCRbeta analysis, collaborator samples were shipped as frozen whole blood, as isolated PBMCs, or as DNA extracted from either sample type. From a lookup of the germline V gene, CDR1 and CDR2 are LGHNA and YSLEER. From the cysteine up to the phenylalanine, the CDR3 has a length of 16 residues. The DNA shown is the 48-base CDR3, in frame from base 1. V is clipped by 6 bases and J by 7 bases, and the sequence between their germline boundaries is 24 bases long.

The receptor's source is a human donor with COVID-19, enrolled during active disease. The donor label of this sample is uncertain. Here the chain combines TRBV4-3 and TRBJ1-2, with TRBD1 as a weak D call on 6 bases. Sequenced input: peripheral blood. The encoded CDR3 is CASSWVGAPLAGGYTF. The nucleotides read TGCGCCAGCAGTTGGGTGGGGGCGCCATTAGCCGGTGGCTACACCTTC.